This is a list of T cell receptor beta chains from one sample in a study. The data were produced by immunoSEQ multiplex PCR, yet TCRdb's version contains in-frame clones alone and is incomplete. Of 40,000 to 55,000 clones in the sample, over 90% were seen once. The sample comprised PBMCs. The receptor set was obtained from a man aged 35 to 55 with rheumatoid arthritis. CDR3s include the opening cysteine and the closing phenylalanine or tryptophan. Fields, in order: D gene, V gene, J gene, CDR3 protein. The D gene is left open where the match is weak.

-,TRBV21-1,TRBJ1-1,CASSPLAKLLRENTEAFF
-,TRBV19,TRBJ2-3,CASSMDYPRGLYF
-,TRBV2,TRBJ2-7,CASSDHAGAYEQYF
-,TRBV15,TRBJ2-6,CATSRDPLNSGANVLTF
TRBD1,TRBV9,TRBJ2-5,CASSLAGQGETQYF
-,TRBV19,TRBJ1-4,CASKIGGERFNEKLFF
-,TRBV19,TRBJ2-7,CASSEWQSYEQYF
TRBD2,TRBV18,TRBJ2-3,CASSRGLAGDTDTQYF
-,TRBV4-1,TRBJ1-2,CASSQPGGGYGYTF
-,TRBV18,TRBJ2-5,CASSPVGKDQETQYF
-,TRBV20-1,TRBJ2-7,CSARDPGGQYF
-,TRBV7-9,TRBJ2-7,CASSPGVGVRGYEQYF
TRBD1,TRBV19,TRBJ1-1,CASRQGPNTEAFF
-,TRBV18,TRBJ1-1,CASSEQKNTEAFF
-,TRBV19,TRBJ2-5,CASSTQGWKTQYF
-,TRBV27,TRBJ2-7,CASSLEVSYEQYF
-,TRBV3-1/TRBV3-2,TRBJ2-3,CASSRDSGTDTQYF
-,TRBV4-1,TRBJ1-5,CASSQGPHSNQPQHF
TRBD2,TRBV10-3,TRBJ2-2,CAISESSGRATGELFF
-,TRBV27,TRBJ1-5,CASSLGATSNQPQHF
-,TRBV24-1,TRBJ2-2,CATQNRGKSGELFF
-,TRBV9,TRBJ2-7,CASSPELGGTYEQYF
-,TRBV19,TRBJ1-2,CASSEGILPDGYTF